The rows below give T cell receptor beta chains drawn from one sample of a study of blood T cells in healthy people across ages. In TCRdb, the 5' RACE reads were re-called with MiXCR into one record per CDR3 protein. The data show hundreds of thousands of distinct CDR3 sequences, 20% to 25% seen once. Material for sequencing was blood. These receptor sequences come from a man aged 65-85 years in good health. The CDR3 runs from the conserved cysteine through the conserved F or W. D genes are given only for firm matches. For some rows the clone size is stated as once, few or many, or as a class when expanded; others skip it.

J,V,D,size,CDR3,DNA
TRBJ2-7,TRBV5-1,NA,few,CASSLDRHSYEQYF,TGCGCCAGCAGCTTGGACAGGCACTCCTACGAGCAGTACTTC
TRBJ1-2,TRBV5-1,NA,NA,CASSWRTEYGYTF,TGCGCCAGCAGCTGGCGGACGGAGTATGGCTACACCTTC
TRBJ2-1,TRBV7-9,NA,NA,CASSTELDEQFF,TGTGCCAGCAGCACAGAATTGGATGAGCAGTTCTTC
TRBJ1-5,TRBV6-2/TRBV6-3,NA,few,CASGIFGNQPQHF,TGTGCCAGCGGGATTTTCGGCAATCAGCCCCAGCATTTT
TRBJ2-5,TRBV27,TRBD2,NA,CASSFRGTSGSVLETQYF,TGTGCCAGCAGTTTTCGGGGGACTAGCGGGAGTGTTTTGGAGACCCAGTACTTC
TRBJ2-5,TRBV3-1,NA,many,CASSHPGVMETQYF,TGTGCCAGCAGCCATCCAGGGGTAATGGAGACCCAGTACTTC
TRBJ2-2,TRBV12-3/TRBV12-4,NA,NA,CASRSYYGQQNTGELFF,TGTGCCAGCAGATCTTATTACGGGCAGCAGAACACCGGGGAGCTGTTTTTT
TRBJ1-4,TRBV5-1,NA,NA,CASSLAGAPGEKLFF,TGCGCCAGCAGCTTGGCTGGCGCGCCCGGGGAAAAACTGTTTTTT
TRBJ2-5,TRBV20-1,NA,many,CSALGTNGPLETQYF,TGCAGTGCCCTCGGGACAAATGGTCCCCTTGAGACCCAGTACTTC
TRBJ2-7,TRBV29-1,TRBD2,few,CSVNQRLAGVVYEQYF,TGCAGCGTGAACCAAAGACTAGCGGGAGTCGTTTACGAGCAGTACTTC
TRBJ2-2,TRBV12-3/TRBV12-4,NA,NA,CASRPSGPVRELFF,TGTGCCAGCAGGCCTTCGGGACCTGTTAGGGAGCTGTTTTTT
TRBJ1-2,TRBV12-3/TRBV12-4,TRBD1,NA,CASSLPGGADYGYTF,TGTGCCAGCAGTTTACCAGGGGGCGCGGATTATGGCTACACCTTC
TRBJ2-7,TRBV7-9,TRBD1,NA,CASSHGQGSSYEQYF,TGTGCCAGCAGCCACGGACAGGGTAGCTCCTACGAGCAGTACTTC
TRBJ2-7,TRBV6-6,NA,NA,CASSNLVGIEQYF,TGTGCCAGCAGTAATCTAGTAGGGATCGAGCAGTACTTC
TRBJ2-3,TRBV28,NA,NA,CASSYQTGGTDTQYF,TGTGCCAGCAGTTACCAGACGGGGGGCACAGATACGCAGTATTTT
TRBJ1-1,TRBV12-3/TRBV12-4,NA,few,CASSHGMNTEAFF,TGTGCCAGCAGTCACGGGATGAACACTGAAGCTTTCTTT
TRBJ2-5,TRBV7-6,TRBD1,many,CASSYDRGETQYF,TGTGCCAGCAGTTACGACAGGGGAGAGACCCAGTACTTC
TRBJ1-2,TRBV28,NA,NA,CASSEGLGYGYTF,TGTGCCAGCAGTGAGGGGCTGGGCTATGGCTACACCTTC
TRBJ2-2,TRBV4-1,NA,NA,CASSQDWGSRRNTGELFF,TGCGCCAGCAGCCAAGATTGGGGGTCTCGGAGGAACACCGGGGAGCTGTTTTTT
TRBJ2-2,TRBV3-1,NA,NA,CASSQRRGLAGELFF,TGTGCCAGCAGCCAACGAAGAGGGCTCGCCGGGGAGCTGTTTTTT
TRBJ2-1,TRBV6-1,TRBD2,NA,CASTSGSLYNEQFF,TGTGCCAGCACGAGCGGGAGCTTGTACAATGAGCAGTTCTTC
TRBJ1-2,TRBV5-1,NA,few,CASSLSEGNYGYTF,TGCGCCAGCAGCTTGTCGGAGGGTAACTATGGCTACACCTTC
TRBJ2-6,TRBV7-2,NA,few,CASSLRHSGANVLTF,TGTGCCAGCAGCTTAAGACACTCTGGGGCCAACGTCCTGACTTTC
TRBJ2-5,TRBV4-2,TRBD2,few,CASSQDPAGVQETQYF,TGTGCCAGCAGCCAAGATCCAGCGGGAGTCCAAGAGACCCAGTACTTC
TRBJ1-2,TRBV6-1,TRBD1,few,CASSEDWDSSNYGYTF,TGTGCCAGCAGTGAGGATTGGGACAGTTCTAACTATGGCTACACCTTC
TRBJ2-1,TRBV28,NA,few,CASNNRVREQFF,TGTGCCAGCAACAACAGGGTACGGGAGCAGTTCTTC
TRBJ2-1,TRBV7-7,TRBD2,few,CASSPRLAGLYNEQFF,TGTGCTAGCAGCCCTAGACTAGCGGGTCTTTACAATGAGCAGTTCTTC
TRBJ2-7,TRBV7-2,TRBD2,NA,CASSLARTSGSSYEQYF,TGTGCCAGCAGCTTAGCTCGGACTAGCGGTAGCTCCTACGAGCAGTACTTC
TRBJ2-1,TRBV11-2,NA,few,CASSLDVAYNEQFF,TGTGCCAGCAGCTTAGATGTAGCGTACAATGAGCAGTTCTTC
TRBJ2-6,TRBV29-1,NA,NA,CSVELDSGANVLTF,TGCAGCGTTGAACTGGACTCTGGGGCCAACGTCCTGACTTTC
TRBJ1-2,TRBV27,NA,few,CASSSQGSRGYTF,TGTGCCAGCAGTTCACAGGGTAGTAGGGGCTACACCTTC
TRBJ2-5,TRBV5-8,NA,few,CASGSYGWQETQYF,TGTGCCAGCGGTTCTTACGGGTGGCAAGAGACCCAGTACTTC
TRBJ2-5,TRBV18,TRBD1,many,CASSLEQGFQETQYF,TGTGCCAGCTCACTTGAACAGGGGTTCCAAGAGACCCAGTACTTC
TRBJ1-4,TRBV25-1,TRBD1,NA,CASSDFEGAGEKLFF,TGTGCCAGCAGTGACTTTGAGGGGGCCGGTGAAAAACTGTTTTTT
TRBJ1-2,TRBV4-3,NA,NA,CASSQAPGANYGYTF,TGCGCCAGCAGCCAAGCTCCCGGGGCTAACTATGGCTACACCTTC
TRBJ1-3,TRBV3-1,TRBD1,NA,CASSRRQGLSGNTIYF,TGTGCCAGCAGCCGCAGACAGGGTCTCTCTGGAAACACCATATATTTT
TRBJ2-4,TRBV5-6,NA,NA,CVSSPTGTKNIQYF,TGTGTCAGCAGCCCGACTGGTACCAAAAACATTCAGTACTTC
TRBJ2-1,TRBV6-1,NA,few,CASADRGVMSYNEQFF,TGTGCCAGCGCGGACCGCGGTGTAATGTCCTACAATGAGCAGTTCTTC
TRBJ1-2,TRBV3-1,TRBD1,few,CASSATGNYGYTF,TGTGCCAGCAGCGCGACAGGGAACTATGGCTACACCTTC
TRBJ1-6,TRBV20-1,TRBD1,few,CSARDEGTGVFGNSPLHF,TGCAGTGCTAGAGATGAGGGGACAGGGGTTTTCGGGAATTCACCCCTCCACTTT
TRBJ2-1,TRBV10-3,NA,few,CAINLSYNEQFF,TGTGCCATCAACCTCTCCTACAATGAGCAGTTCTTC
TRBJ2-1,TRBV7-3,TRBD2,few,CASSVLQAGGPGEQFF,TGTGCCAGCAGCGTACTCCAAGCGGGAGGGCCGGGTGAGCAGTTCTTC
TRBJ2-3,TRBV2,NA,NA,CASSASPSTDTQYF,TGTGCCAGCAGTGCGTCCCCAAGCACAGATACGCAGTATTTT
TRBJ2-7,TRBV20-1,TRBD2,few,CSAPGLAGGLGNEQYF,TGCAGTGCCCCGGGACTAGCGGGAGGTTTGGGGAACGAGCAGTACTTC
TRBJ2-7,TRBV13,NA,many,CASSRQSTYEQYF,TGTGCCAGCAGCAGACAGTCCACCTACGAGCAGTACTTC
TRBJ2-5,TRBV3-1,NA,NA,CASSSYQEAQYF,TGTGCCAGCAGTAGCTACCAAGAGGCCCAGTACTTC
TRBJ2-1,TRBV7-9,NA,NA,CASSLETPHNEQFF,TGTGCCAGCAGCTTGGAGACACCCCACAATGAGCAGTTCTTC
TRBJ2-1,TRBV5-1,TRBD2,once,CASSLDLAGSNEQFF,TGCGCCAGCAGCTTGGATCTAGCGGGTAGTAATGAGCAGTTCTTC
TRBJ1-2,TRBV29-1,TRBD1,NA,CSVFGTGINYGYTF,TGCAGCGTTTTCGGGACAGGGATTAACTATGGCTACACCTTC
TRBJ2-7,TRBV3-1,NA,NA,CASSQQPAGTYEQYF,TGTGCCAGCAGCCAACAACCCGCAGGTACCTACGAGCAGTACTTC
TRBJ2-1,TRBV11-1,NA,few,CASTHLDGGSNEQFF,TGTGCCAGCACCCACCTGGACGGGGGATCAAATGAGCAGTTCTTC
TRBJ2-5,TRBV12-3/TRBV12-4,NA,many,CASSLGSSKETQYF,TGTGCCAGCAGTTTAGGGTCGTCAAAAGAGACCCAGTACTTC
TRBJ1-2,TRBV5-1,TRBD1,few,CASSPDRLGYTF,TGCGCCAGCAGCCCGGACAGGTTAGGCTACACCTTC
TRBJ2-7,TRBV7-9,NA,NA,CASSRRDVLYF,TGTGCCAGCAGCCGACGGGATGTTCTGTACTTC
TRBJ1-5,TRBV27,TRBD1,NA,CASGEQGQPQHF,TGTGCCAGCGGGGAACAGGGGCAGCCCCAGCATTTT